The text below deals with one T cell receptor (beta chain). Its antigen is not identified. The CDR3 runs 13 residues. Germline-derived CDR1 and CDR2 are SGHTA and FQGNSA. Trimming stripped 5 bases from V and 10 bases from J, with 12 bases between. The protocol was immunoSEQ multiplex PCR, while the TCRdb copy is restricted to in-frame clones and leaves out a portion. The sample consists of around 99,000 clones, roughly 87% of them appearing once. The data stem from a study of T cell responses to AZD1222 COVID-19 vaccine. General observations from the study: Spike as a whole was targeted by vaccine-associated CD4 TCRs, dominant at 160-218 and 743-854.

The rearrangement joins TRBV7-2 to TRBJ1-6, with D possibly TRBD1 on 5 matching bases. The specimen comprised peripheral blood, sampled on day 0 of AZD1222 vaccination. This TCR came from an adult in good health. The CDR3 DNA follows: TGTGCCAGCAGCCCCCGACAGCACTCACCCCTCCACTTT. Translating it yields CASSPRQHSPLHF.